What follows are 14 T cell receptor beta chains derived from one specimen sequenced in a study of T cells after yellow fever vaccination. TCRdb reanalysed the 5' RACE reads using MiXCR and keeps one entry per CDR3 protein. The table shows around 400,000 distinct CDR3 sequences, with more than 9% occurring only once. The sample was PBMCs, taken on the day of the first yellow fever vaccination. The receptors come from a young man who received the YFV17D yellow fever vaccine.

This sequence joins TRBV12-3 or TRBV12-4 and TRBJ1-2; D uncertain. With 3 bases removed from V and 4 bases from J, the gap between germline ends came to 9 bases. The CDR3 spans 13 residues. This CDR3 reads CASSFPYRYGYTF. CDR3 bases: TGTGCCAGCAGTTTCCCGTATCGCTATGGCTACACCTTC.

This sequence joins TRBV30 and TRBJ1-5; 7 nucleotides agree with TRBD1. The CDR3 spans 18 residues. Looked up from germline, CDR1 is GTSNPN and CDR2 is SVGIG (reference sequence). Trimming removed 1 base from V and 9 bases from J; junction bases left unmatched: 21. Here the CDR3 DNA reads TGTGCCTGGAGTGATACCTTGTTCGCCCGGGACAGCCTGGGGCCCCAGCATTTT. Translated: CAWSDTLFARDSLGPQHF.

The CDR3 loop is CASSWGTAYEQYV. The CDR3 DNA is TGTGCCAGCAGCTGGGGGACAGCCTACGAGCAGTACGTC. The chain uses TRBV5-7 and TRBJ2-7, with TRBD1 matching 7 bases. TRBV5-7 is given ORF status, its function remaining uncertain. Germline trimming cut 3 bases from V and 2 bases from J; bases unmatched to any gene: 2. The CDR3 totals 13 residues.

The gene calls are TRBV5-1 and TRBJ2-4, with 8 positions matching TRBD2. Germline CDR1 SGHRS, CDR2 YFSETQ. The junction had 8 bases not matched to a gene; V was cut back by 4 bases and J by 8 bases. This CDR3 region has 14 residues. CDR3 sequence reads: CASSGSSGEDIQYF. The CDR3 DNA follows: TGCGCCAGCAGCGGAAGTAGCGGGGAAGACATTCAGTACTTC.

This clonotype was observed a handful of times. The J gene is TRBJ2-2, the V gene TRBV27; either TRBD1 or TRBD2 may supply D (5 bases each). Germline CDR1 is MNHEY and CDR2 is SMNVEV (reference sequence). The CDR3 runs to 14 residues. Trimming took 5 bases from V and 7 from J, leaving 14 bases between them. The DNA of the CDR3 is TGTGCCAGCAGTCCTGGGACCTGGGGCGGGGAGCTGTTTTTT. Amino acids: CASSPGTWGGELFF.

The chain has TRBV14 and TRBJ2-1, with D perhaps matching TRBD1 or TRBD2 (5 bases each). Germline values: CDR1 SGHDN, CDR2 FVKESK. There are 13 residues in the CDR3. The ends were cut back, 3 bases at V and 10 bases at J, with 13 bases in the middle. CDR3 loop: CASSHGAAGEQFF. The DNA for the CDR3 is TGTGCCAGCAGCCACGGGGCTGCCGGGGAGCAGTTCTTC.

This clonotype was counted only a few times. The chain links TRBV9 to TRBJ1-2; 7 nucleotides align to TRBD1. The CDR3 runs 14 residues. With V trimmed by 0 bases and J by 8 bases, 7 bases remained unmatched. Germline V gives CDR1 SGDLS, CDR2 YYNGEE. CDR3 in amino acids: CASSVDARGAGYTF. The CDR3 nucleotides read TGTGCCAGCAGCGTAGATGCCAGGGGGGCAGGCTACACCTTC.

The chain links TRBV4-2 to TRBJ2-7; a weak D match, TRBD1 (5 bases). Trimming removed 0 bases at V and 4 bases at J, with 13 bases between. There are 15 residues in the CDR3. Germline V gene data show CDR1 as LGHNA and CDR2 as YNFKEQ. DNA for the CDR3: TGTGCCAGCAGCCAAGAAAGGGGCAGGGTGTACGAGCAGTACTTC. Translation: CASSQERGRVYEQYF.

The chain combines TRBV5-6 with TRBJ1-3; no clear D. There are 16 residues in the CDR3. The germline V gene has CDR1 SGHDT and CDR2 YYEEEE. The V end lost 4 bases, the J end lost 4 bases, and 18 bases lay between the germline ends. The CDR3 region is CASSVRVPLQGNTIYF. In DNA, the CDR3 is TGTGCCAGCAGCGTCCGGGTCCCACTGCAGGGAAACACCATATATTTT.

This clonotype was recorded many times. The rearrangement uses TRBV12-3 or TRBV12-4 and TRBJ2-1; TRBD2 agrees at 9 bases. The CDR3 has 15 amino acids. V lost 5 bases and J lost 7; bases outside the gene matches: 9. The CDR3 region is CASSPQRTSVNEQFF. The CDR3 nucleotides read TGTGCCAGCAGTCCCCAAAGGACTAGCGTTAATGAGCAGTTCTTC.

The chain recombines TRBV7-3 with TRBJ2-1, with 12 bases fitting TRBD2. This CDR3 region has 16 residues. Germline V lookup: CDR1 SGHTA, CDR2 FQGTGA. V lost 5 bases to trimming and J lost 4 bases; unmatched junction nucleotides: 6. The CDR3 nucleotides read TGTGCCAGCAGCCCTCTAGCGGGGGGGTTATACAATGAGCAGTTCTTC. It yields the protein CASSPLAGGLYNEQFF.

There are a few counts of this clonotype. The chain has TRBV29-1 and TRBJ1-4; D perhaps matches TRBD1 (5 bases). The V end lost 6 bases, the J end lost 4 bases, and 15 bases lay between the germline ends. Germline lookup yields CDR1 SQVTM and CDR2 ANQGSEA. The CDR3 covers 14 residues. The CDR3 DNA follows: TGCAGCGTGGGGACCCAGGCTAGTAATGAAAAACTGTTTTTT. Translation: CSVGTQASNEKLFF.

This chain joins TRBV29-1 and TRBJ2-1; the match to TRBD1 covers 8 bases. Losses at the gene ends were 7 bases for V and 8 bases for J; bases not matched to a gene: 13. The CDR3 consists of 14 residues. Germline V gene sequence: CDR1 SQVTM, CDR2 ANQGSEA. The CDR3 bases are TGCAGCGCCGAAAACAGGGGGATTGGGGATGAGCAGTTCTTC. Translating gives CSAENRGIGDEQFF.

This clonotype was counted many times. This chain uses TRBV10-3 with TRBJ2-7; 8 nucleotides line up with TRBD2. This CDR3 region has 17 residues. Trimming took 11 bases from V and 3 from J; bases not matched to a gene: 21. Looked up from germline, CDR1 is ENHRY and CDR2 is SYGVKD. The DNA of the CDR3 is TGTGCCCTTCGAAGCCGACTAGCGCATCTTAGGGGCTACGAGCAGTACGTC. This sequence encodes CALRSRLAHLRGYEQYV.